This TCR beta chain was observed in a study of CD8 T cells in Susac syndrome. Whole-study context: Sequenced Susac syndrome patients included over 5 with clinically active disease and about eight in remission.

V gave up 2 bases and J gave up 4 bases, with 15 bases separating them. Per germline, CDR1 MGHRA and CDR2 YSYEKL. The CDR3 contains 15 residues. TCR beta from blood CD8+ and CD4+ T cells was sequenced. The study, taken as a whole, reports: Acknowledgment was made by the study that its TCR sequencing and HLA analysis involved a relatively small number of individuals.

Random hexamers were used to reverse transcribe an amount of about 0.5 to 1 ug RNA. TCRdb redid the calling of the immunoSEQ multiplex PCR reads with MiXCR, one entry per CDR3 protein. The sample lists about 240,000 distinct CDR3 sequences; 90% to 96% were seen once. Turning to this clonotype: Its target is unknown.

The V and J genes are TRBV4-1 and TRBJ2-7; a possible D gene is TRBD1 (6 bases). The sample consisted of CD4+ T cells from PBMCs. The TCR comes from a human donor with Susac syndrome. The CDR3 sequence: CASSQQTGPLYEQYF. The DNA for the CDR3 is TGCGCCAGCAGCCAACAAACAGGGCCCCTTTACGAGCAGTACTTC.